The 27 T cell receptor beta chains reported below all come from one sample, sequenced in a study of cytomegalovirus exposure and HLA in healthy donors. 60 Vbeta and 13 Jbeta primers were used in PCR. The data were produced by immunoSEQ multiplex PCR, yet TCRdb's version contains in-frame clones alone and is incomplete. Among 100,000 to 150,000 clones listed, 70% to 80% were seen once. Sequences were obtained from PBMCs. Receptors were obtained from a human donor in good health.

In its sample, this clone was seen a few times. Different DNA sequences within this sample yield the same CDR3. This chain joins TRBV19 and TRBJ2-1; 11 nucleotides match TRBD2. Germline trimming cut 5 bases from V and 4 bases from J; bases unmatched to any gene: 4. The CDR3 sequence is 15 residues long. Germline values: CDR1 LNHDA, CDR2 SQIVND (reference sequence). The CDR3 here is CASSPGLAGYNEQFF. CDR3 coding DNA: TGTGCCAGTAGTCCTGGACTAGCGGGTTACAATGAGCAGTTCTTC.

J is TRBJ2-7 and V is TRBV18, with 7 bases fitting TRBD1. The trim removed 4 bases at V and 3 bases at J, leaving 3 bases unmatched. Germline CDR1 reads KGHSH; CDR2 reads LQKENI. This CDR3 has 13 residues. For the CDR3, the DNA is TGTGCCAGCTCACGGGACAGCGTCTACGAGCAGTACTTC. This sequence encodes CASSRDSVYEQYF.

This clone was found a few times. CDR3 loop: CASSGHRDRPNEQYF. CDR3 nucleotide sequence: TGTGCCAGCAGCGGCCATCGGGACAGGCCCAACGAGCAGTACTTC. V gene TRBV6-5 combines with J gene TRBJ2-7, with 8 bases fitting TRBD1. The CDR3 contains 15 residues. Trimming at V came to 6 bases and at J to 5 bases, leaving 12 bases not matched to a gene. Germline V gene data show CDR1 as MNHEY and CDR2 as SVGAGI.

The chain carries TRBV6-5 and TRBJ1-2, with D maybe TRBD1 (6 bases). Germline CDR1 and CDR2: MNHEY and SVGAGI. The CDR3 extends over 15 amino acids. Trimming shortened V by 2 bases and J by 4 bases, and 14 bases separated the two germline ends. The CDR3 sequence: CASSYGGLVAYGYTF. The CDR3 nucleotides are TGTGCCAGCAGTTACGGGGGCCTTGTAGCCTATGGCTACACCTTC.

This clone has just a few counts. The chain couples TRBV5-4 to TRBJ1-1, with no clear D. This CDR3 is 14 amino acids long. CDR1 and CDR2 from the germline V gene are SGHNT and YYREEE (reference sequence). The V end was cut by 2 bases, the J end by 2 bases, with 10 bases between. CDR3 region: CASSFARSNTEAFF. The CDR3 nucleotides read TGTGCCAGCAGCTTCGCCAGGTCAAACACTGAAGCTTTCTTT.

CDR3: CASSPGLAGGPWSDTQYF. In nucleotides, the CDR3 is TGTGCCAGCTCCCCGGGACTAGCGGGAGGGCCATGGTCGGATACGCAGTATTTT. The rearrangement links TRBV18 to TRBJ2-3; 16 nucleotides line up with TRBD2. The CDR3 covers 18 residues. Trimming cost V 6 bases and J 6 bases; bases outside gene matches: 12. CDR1 and CDR2 from the germline V gene are KGHSH and LQKENI.

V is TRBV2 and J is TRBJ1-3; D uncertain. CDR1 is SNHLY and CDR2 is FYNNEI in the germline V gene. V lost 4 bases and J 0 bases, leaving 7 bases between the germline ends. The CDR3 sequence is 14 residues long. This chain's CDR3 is CASSVQSSGNTIYF. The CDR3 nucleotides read TGTGCCAGCAGTGTACAGAGCTCTGGAAACACCATATATTTT.

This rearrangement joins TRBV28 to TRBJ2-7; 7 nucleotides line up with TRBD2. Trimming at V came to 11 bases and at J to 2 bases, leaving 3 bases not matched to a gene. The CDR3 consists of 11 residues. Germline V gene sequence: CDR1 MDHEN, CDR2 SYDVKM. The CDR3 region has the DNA TGTGCCTGTACTAGCGCCTACGAGCAGTACTTC. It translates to CACTSAYEQYF.

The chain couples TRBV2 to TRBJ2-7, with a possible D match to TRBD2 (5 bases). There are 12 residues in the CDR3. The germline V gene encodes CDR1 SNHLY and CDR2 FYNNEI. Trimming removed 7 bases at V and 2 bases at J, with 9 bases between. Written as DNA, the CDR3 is TGTGCCAGCAAGGAGGTTACCTACGAGCAGTACTTC. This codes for CASKEVTYEQYF.

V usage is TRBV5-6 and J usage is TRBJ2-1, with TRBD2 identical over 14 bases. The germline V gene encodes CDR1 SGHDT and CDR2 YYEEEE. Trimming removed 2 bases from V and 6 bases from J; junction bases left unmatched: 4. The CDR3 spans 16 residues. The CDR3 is CASSFGLAGGVNEQFF. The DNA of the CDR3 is TGTGCCAGCAGCTTTGGACTAGCGGGGGGAGTCAATGAGCAGTTCTTC.

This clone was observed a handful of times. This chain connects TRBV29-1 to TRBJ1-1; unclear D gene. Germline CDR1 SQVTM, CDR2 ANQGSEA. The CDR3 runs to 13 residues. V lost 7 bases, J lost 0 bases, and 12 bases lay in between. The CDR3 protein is CSAGGQLNTEAFF. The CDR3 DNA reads TGCAGCGCTGGAGGGCAATTGAACACTGAAGCTTTCTTT.

CDR3 coding DNA: TGTGCCAGTAGTATGCGCGGTAACACAGATACGCAGTATTTT. This sequence encodes CASSMRGNTDTQYF. The chain employs TRBV19 and TRBJ2-3, with no clear D. Germline V lookup: CDR1 LNHDA, CDR2 SQIVND (reference sequence). With 3 bases removed from V and 2 bases from J, the gap between germline ends came to 9 bases. This CDR3 spans 14 amino acids.

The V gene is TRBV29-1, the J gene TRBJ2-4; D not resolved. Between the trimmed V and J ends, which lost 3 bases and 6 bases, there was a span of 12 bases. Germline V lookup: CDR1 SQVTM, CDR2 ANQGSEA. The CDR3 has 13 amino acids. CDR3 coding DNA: TGCAGCGTTGAGATCGCGGTGGGAAACATTCAGTACTTC. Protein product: CSVEIAVGNIQYF. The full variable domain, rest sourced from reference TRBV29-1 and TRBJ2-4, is SAVISQKPSRDICQRGTSLTIQCQVDSQVTMMFWYRQQPGQSLTLIATANQGSEATYESGFVIDKFPISRPNLTFSTLTVSNMSPEDSSIYLCSVEIAVGNIQYFGAGTRLSVL.

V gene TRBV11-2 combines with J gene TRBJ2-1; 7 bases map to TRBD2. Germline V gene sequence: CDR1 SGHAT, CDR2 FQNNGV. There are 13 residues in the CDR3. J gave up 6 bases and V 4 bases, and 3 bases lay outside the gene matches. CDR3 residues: CASSSGLPNEQFF. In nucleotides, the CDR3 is TGTGCCAGCAGCTCGGGACTACCCAATGAGCAGTTCTTC.

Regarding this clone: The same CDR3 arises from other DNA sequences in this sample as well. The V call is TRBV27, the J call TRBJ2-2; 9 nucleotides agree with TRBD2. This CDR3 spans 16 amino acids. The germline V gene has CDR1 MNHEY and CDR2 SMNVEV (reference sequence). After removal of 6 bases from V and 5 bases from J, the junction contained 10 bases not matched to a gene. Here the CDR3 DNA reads TGTGCCAGCAGCCCCCGTTCTAGCGGGGAAACCGGGGAGCTGTTTTTT. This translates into CASSPRSSGETGELFF.

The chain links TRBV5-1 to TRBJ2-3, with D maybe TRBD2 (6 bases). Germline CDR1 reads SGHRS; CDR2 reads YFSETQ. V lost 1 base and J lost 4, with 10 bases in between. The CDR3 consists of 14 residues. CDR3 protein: CASSLSPGADTQYF. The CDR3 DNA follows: TGCGCCAGCAGCTTGTCCCCGGGGGCAGATACGCAGTATTTT.

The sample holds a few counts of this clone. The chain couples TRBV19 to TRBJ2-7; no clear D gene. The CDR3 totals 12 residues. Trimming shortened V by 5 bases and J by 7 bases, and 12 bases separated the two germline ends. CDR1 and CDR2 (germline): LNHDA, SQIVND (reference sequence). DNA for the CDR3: TGTGCCAGTAGTGATCTCACTGAGGAGCAGTACTTC. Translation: CASSDLTEEQYF.

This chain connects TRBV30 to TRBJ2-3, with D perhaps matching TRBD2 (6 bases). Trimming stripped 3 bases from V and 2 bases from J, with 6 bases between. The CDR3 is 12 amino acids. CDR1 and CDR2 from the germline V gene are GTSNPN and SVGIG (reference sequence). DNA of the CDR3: TGTGCCTGGAGGGACTACACAGATACGCAGTATTTT. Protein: CAWRDYTDTQYF.

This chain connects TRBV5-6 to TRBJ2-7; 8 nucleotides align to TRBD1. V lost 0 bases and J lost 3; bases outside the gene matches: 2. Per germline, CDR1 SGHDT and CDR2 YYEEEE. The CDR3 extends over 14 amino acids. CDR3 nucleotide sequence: TGTGCCAGCAGCTTGGGACAGGGGTACTACGAGCAGTACTTC. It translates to CASSLGQGYYEQYF.

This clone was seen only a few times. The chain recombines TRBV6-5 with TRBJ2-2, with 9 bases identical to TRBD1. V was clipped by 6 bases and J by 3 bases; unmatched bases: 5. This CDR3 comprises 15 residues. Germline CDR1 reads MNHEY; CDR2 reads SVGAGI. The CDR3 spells CASRGRDRDTGELFF. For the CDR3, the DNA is TGTGCCAGCAGGGGACGGGACAGGGACACCGGGGAGCTGTTTTTT.

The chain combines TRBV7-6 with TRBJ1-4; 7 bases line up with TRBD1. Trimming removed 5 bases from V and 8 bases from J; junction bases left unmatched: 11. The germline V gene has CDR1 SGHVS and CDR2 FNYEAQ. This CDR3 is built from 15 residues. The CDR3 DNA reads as TGTGCCAGCAGCGCCTTAACAGGGGCCCAAGAAAAACTGTTTTTT. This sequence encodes CASSALTGAQEKLFF.

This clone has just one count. The CDR3 loop is CASSLVEGSNYGYTF. The CDR3 region has the DNA TGCGCCAGCAGCTTGGTAGAGGGCAGTAACTATGGCTACACCTTC. This sequence joins TRBV5-1 and TRBJ1-2; unclear D gene. V was shortened by 0 bases and J by 1 base, with 10 bases between the two germline ends. The CDR3 runs 15 residues. The V gene's germline CDR1 is SGHRS and CDR2 YFSETQ.

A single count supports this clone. For the CDR3, the DNA is TGTGCCAGTAGTATCCAAGGACTAATTAGACCCGGGGAGCTGTTTTTT. Its protein is CASSIQGLIRPGELFF. The chain is built from TRBV19 and TRBJ2-2, with D maybe TRBD2 (6 bases). Between the trimmed V and J ends, which lost 3 bases and 6 bases, there was a span of 17 bases. CDR3 length equals 16 residues. Germline values: CDR1 LNHDA, CDR2 SQIVND (reference sequence).

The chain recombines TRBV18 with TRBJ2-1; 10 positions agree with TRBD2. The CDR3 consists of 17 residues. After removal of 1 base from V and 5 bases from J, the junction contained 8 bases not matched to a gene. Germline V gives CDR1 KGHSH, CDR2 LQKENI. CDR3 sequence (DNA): TGTGCCAGCTCACCACGAACCATTAGCGGGGGGAACAATGAGCAGTTCTTC. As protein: CASSPRTISGGNNEQFF.

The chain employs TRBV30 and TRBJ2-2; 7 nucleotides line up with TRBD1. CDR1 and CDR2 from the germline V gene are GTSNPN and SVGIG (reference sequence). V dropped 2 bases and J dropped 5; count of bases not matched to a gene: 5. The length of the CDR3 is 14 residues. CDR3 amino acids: CAWSPTGRTGELFF. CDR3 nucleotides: TGTGCCTGGAGTCCGACAGGGAGAACCGGGGAGCTGTTTTTT. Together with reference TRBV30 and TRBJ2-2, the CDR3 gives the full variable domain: SQTIHQWPATLVQPVGSPLSLECTVEGTSNPNLYWYRQAAGRGLQLLFYSVGIGQISSEVPQNLSASRPQDRQFILSSKKLLLSDSGFYLCAWSPTGRTGELFFGEGSRLTVL.

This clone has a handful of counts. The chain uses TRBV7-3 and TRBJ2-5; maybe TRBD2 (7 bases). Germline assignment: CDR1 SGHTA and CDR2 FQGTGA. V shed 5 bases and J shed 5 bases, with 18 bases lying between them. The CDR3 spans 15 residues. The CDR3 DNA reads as TGTGCCAGCAGCCCGCTCGGGGGGCGCGGGGAGACCCAGTACTTC. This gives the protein CASSPLGGRGETQYF.

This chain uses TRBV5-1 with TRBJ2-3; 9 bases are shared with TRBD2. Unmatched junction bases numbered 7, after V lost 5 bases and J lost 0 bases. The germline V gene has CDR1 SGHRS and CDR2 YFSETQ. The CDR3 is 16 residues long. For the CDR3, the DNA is TGCGCCAGCAGGGAGGTAGCGGGGGCTAGCACAGATACGCAGTATTTT. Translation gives CASREVAGASTDTQYF.